A single sample is the source of the 32 T cell receptor beta chains below, sequenced in a study of regulatory T cells in long-lasting Graves disease. Indicated time point: newly diagnosed GD, antithyroid drugs for less than 3 months. RNA from PBMCs was the source of the TCR library. Researchers made TCR beta libraries by using iRepertoire HTBI primers and running Arm-PCR on CDR3 regions. TCRdb re-called the multiplex PCR reads through MiXCR, storing one row per CDR3 protein. The data show over 400,000 distinct CDR3 sequences, around 15% seen once. A further study also used this sample, focusing on T cells in Graves' hyperthyroidism and ophthalmopathy.

This material consisted of peripheral blood mononuclear cells (PBMCs), taken at new diagnosis, from a patient treated with antithyroid drugs. These TCRs come from a woman in her fifties or sixties with Graves disease.

This clonotype was seen at least ten times. The V call is TRBV30, the J call TRBJ2-3; tentative D call: TRBD2 (7 bases). This CDR3 is built from 15 residues. Germline CDR1 reads GTSNPN; CDR2 reads SVGIG (reference sequence). V gave up 0 bases and J gave up 5 bases, with 15 bases separating them. The CDR3 here is CAWSVFGGGGDTQYF. In DNA form, the CDR3 reads TGTGCCTGGAGTGTTTTCGGGGGAGGGGGAGATACGCAGTATTTT. Looking up the rest from reference TRBV30 and TRBJ2-3 gives the full variable domain: SQTIHQWPATLVQPVGSPLSLECTVEGTSNPNLYWYRQAAGRGLQLLFYSVGIGQISSEVPQNLSASRPQDRQFILSSKKLLLSDSGFYLCAWSVFGGGGDTQYFGPGTRLTVL.

This clonotype has ten or more counts. This chain uses TRBV5-1 with TRBJ2-3; 7 nucleotides agree with TRBD2. V trimming: 6 bases; J trimming: 2 bases; junction bases outside the gene matches: 6. Germline V gene data show CDR1 as SGHRS and CDR2 as YFSETQ. The CDR3 consists of 14 residues. CDR3: CASTWGGDTDTQYF. In nucleotides, the CDR3 is TGCGCCAGCACTTGGGGGGGGGACACAGATACGCAGTATTTT.

In its sample, this clonotype was seen many times. The chain is built from TRBV18 and TRBJ2-5; the D is unclear. V lost 8 bases to trimming and J lost 5 bases, with 12 bases between them. The CDR3 spans 12 residues. Germline V gene lookup returns CDR1 KGHSH and CDR2 LQKENI. CDR3 protein: CASSPSGETQYF. CDR3 nucleotide sequence: TGTGCCAGCAGCCCGAGTGGGGAGACCCAGTACTTC.

Notes on this clonotype: At one boundary the junction diverges from the germline segment, which might be a read error. The chain links TRBV2 to TRBJ2-2, with D uncertain. CDR1 is SNHLY, CDR2 FYNNEI, per germline. This CDR3 has 14 amino acids. The CDR3 spells CASNEALRAGELFF. As DNA, the CDR3 is TGTGCCAGCAATGAAGCGCTTCGAGCCGGGGAGCTGTTTTTT.

This clonotype appeared many times. The genes are TRBV5-1 and TRBJ1-4; a possible D gene is TRBD1 (6 bases). The CDR3 loop spans 15 amino acids. Germline lookup yields CDR1 SGHRS and CDR2 YFSETQ. The V end was cut by 0 bases, the J end by 8 bases, with 14 bases between. The CDR3 bases are TGCGCCAGCAGCTTGGCATACAGGGTAGAAGAAAAACTGTTTTTT. It specifies CASSLAYRVEEKLFF. The whole variable domain, remainder taken from reference TRBV5-1 and TRBJ1-4, is KAGVTQTPRYLIKTRGQQVTLSCSPISGHRSVSWYQQTPGQGLQFLFEYFSETQRNKGNFPGRFSGRQFSNSRSEMNVSTLELGDSALYLCASSLAYRVEEKLFFGSGTQLSVL.

This clonotype came up many times. This chain connects TRBV7-9 to TRBJ2-1; 9 positions agree with TRBD2. The CDR3 consists of 18 residues. V gave up 4 bases and J gave up 3 bases; unmatched junction bases: 13. The germline CDR1 and CDR2 sequences are SEHNR and FQNEAQ (reference sequence). Here the CDR3 reads CASSSLSGGRVNYNEQFF. CDR3 nucleotide sequence: TGTGCCAGCAGCTCCCTCTCAGGCGGGAGGGTGAACTACAATGAGCAGTTCTTC. The variable domain in full, completed from reference TRBV7-9 and TRBJ2-1, reads DTGVSQNPRHKITKRGQNVTFRCDPISEHNRLYWYRQTLGQGPEFLTYFQNEAQLEKSRLLSDRFSAERPKGSFSTLEIQRTEQGDSAMYLCASSSLSGGRVNYNEQFFGPGTRLTVL.

This clonotype was found many times. The gene calls are TRBV7-8 and TRBJ2-5, with unresolved D. The CDR3 has 18 amino acids. The germline V gene has CDR1 SGHVS and CDR2 FQNEAQ. The V end was cut by 5 bases, the J end by 1 base, with 23 bases between. CDR3 region: CASSPKGVVVLRQETQYF. The CDR3 bases are TGTGCCAGCAGCCCTAAAGGTGTGGTCGTACTACGCCAAGAGACCCAGTACTTC.

J is TRBJ2-1 and V is TRBV28; D is possibly TRBD2 (5 bases). The CDR3 runs 13 residues. Germline values: CDR1 MDHEN, CDR2 SYDVKM. Trimming removed 8 bases from V and 4 bases from J, with 12 bases in between. CDR3 DNA sequence: TGTGCCAGCGGGCTAGCAGATTACAATGAGCAGTTCTTC. Translation gives CASGLADYNEQFF.

CDR3 amino acids: CASSPPGQGIYTQYF. The DNA for the CDR3 is TGTGCCAGTAGCCCACCGGGACAGGGTATCTATACGCAGTATTTT. The chain links TRBV19 to TRBJ2-3; TRBD1 aligns across 9 bases. Germline trimming cut 6 bases from V and 7 bases from J; bases unmatched to any gene: 11. This CDR3 region has 15 residues. CDR1 LNHDA and CDR2 SQIVND come from the germline V gene (reference sequence).

This clonotype was detected a few times. J is TRBJ2-7 and V is TRBV20-1; TRBD1 might be the D (6 bases). CDR3 size: 13 residues. V was shortened by 7 bases and J by 6 bases, with 19 bases between the two germline ends. Per germline, CDR1 DFQATT and CDR2 SNEGSKA (reference sequence). The CDR3 loop is CSVRAQGNCEQYF. The CDR3 DNA reads as TGCAGTGTTAGGGCACAGGGTAATTGCGAGCAGTACTTC.

This clonotype has a count of ten or more. The rearrangement joins TRBV6-1 to TRBJ2-5; the match to TRBD1 covers 9 bases. CDR1 is MNHNS, CDR2 SASEGT, per germline. The CDR3 is made up of 13 amino acids. V shed 8 bases, J shed 4 bases, and the junction held 5 bases outside the gene matches. DNA of the CDR3: TGTGCCAGCTCGACAGGGGGAGTAGAGACCCAGTACTTC. Its protein is CASSTGGVETQYF.

Concerning this clonotype: A read error is the likely source, as a far larger clone sits one nucleotide away. The rearrangement joins TRBV28 to TRBJ2-7, with D unresolved. The CDR3 runs to 15 residues. V dropped 6 bases and J dropped 7 bases, with 22 bases sitting between them. Germline V gene lookup returns CDR1 MDHEN and CDR2 SYDVKM. DNA of the CDR3: TGTGCCAGCAGCTTCCTCCGATCCCCCTTCAATGAGCAGTACTTC. This sequence encodes CASSFLRSPFNEQYF.

This clonotype was found many times. The chain recombines TRBV28 with TRBJ1-6; D not resolved. Trimming stripped 5 bases from V and 8 bases from J, with 19 bases between. Germline CDR1 reads MDHEN; CDR2 reads SYDVKM. The CDR3 is 16 amino acids. The CDR3 coding sequence is TGTGCCAGCAGTACCCCTATTGAGGTTGCGTATTCACCCCTCCACTTT. Its protein is CASSTPIEVAYSPLHF. The full variable domain, with the rest looked up from reference TRBV28 and TRBJ1-6, is DVKVTQSSRYLVKRTGEKVFLECVQDMDHENMFWYRQDPGLGLRLIYFSYDVKMKEKGDIPEGYSVSREKKERFSLILESASTNQTSMYLCASSTPIEVAYSPLHFGNGTRLTVT.

The chain is built from TRBV7-9 and TRBJ2-5, with D possibly matching TRBD2 (5 bases). The V gene's germline CDR1 is SEHNR and CDR2 FQNEAQ (reference sequence). V gave up 1 base and J gave up 5 bases, with 14 bases separating them. The CDR3 extends over 15 amino acids. The CDR3 here is CASSLGEQEYETQYF. The CDR3 DNA reads TGTGCCAGCAGCTTAGGGGAGCAGGAGTACGAGACCCAGTACTTC.

The table lists this clonotype with a few counts. The CDR3 nucleotides are TGCGCCAGCGGGTTAGGGTCGGGACAGGGGCTTAGCCTTGCCAAAAACATTCAGTACTTC. Amino acids: CASGLGSGQGLSLAKNIQYF. The genes are TRBV10-2 and TRBJ2-4, with 10 bases that match TRBD1. The CDR3 contains 20 residues. Germline CDR1 and CDR2: WSHSY and SAAADI. The trim removed 8 bases at V and 1 base at J, leaving 20 bases unmatched.

The sample holds many counts of this clonotype. The chain employs TRBV6-1 and TRBJ2-7, with D tentatively TRBD1 (5 bases). Germline V gene lookup returns CDR1 MNHNS and CDR2 SASEGT. The CDR3 loop spans 17 amino acids. The V end lost 5 bases, the J end lost 3 bases, and 23 bases lay between the germline ends. This CDR3 is CASSPPSVGRAGYEQYF. CDR3 bases: TGTGCCAGCAGTCCGCCCTCGGTGGGCAGGGCAGGCTACGAGCAGTACTTC.

The table lists this clonotype with a few counts. In DNA, the CDR3 is TGTGCCAGCAGTGCTGCAGCGGGAGGTCGAGAGACCCAGTACTTC. This codes for CASSAAAGGRETQYF. The chain joins TRBV25-1 to TRBJ2-1, with 9 bases that match TRBD2. Matching the DNA end better, TRBJ2-5 makes the J call doubtful. The CDR3 covers 15 residues. The germline CDR1 and CDR2 sequences are MGHDK and SYGVNS.

This clonotype was seen more than once but under ten times. At one end the junction does not follow the germline gene, possibly because of a read error. The rearrangement uses TRBV28 and TRBJ2-1; TRBD2 agrees at 14 bases. Germline CDR1 is MDHEN and CDR2 is SYDVKM. The CDR3 length is 15 residues. CDR3 loop: CAGSPGTSGSNEQFF. CDR3 sequence (DNA): TGTGCCGGCAGCCCCGGGACTAGCGGGAGTAATGAGCAGTTCTTC.

The rearrangement joins TRBV20-1 to TRBJ2-1; D gene uncertain. Germline values: CDR1 DFQATT, CDR2 SNEGSKA (reference sequence). V was shortened by 6 bases and J by 0 bases, with 15 bases between the two germline ends. The CDR3 totals 15 residues. CDR3 nucleotides: TGCAGTGCCGCCTGGAAAGGTTCCTCCTACAATGAGCAGTTCTTC. This sequence encodes CSAAWKGSSYNEQFF.

In its sample, this clonotype was seen many times. V is TRBV9 and J is TRBJ2-1; possibly TRBD2 for D (6 bases). Between the trimmed V and J ends, which lost 3 bases and 5 bases, there was a span of 12 bases. Germline V gene sequence: CDR1 SGDLS, CDR2 YYNGEE. The CDR3 consists of 14 residues. This CDR3 reads CASSARTTNNEQFF. CDR3 bases: TGTGCCAGCAGCGCCCGGACTACCAACAATGAGCAGTTCTTC.

This clonotype was counted many times. The chain recombines TRBV18 with TRBJ2-5; no reliable D call. The V end was cut by 8 bases, the J end by 2 bases, with 9 bases between. Germline-derived CDR1 and CDR2 are KGHSH and LQKENI. The CDR3 loop spans 12 amino acids. Written as DNA, the CDR3 is TGTGCCAGCAGTCCCACTCAAGAGACCCAGTACTTC. As protein: CASSPTQETQYF.

The V gene is TRBV19, the J gene TRBJ2-4; D remains ambiguous. V shed 3 bases and J shed 0 bases, with 9 bases lying between them. This CDR3 has 15 amino acids. CDR1 is LNHDA, CDR2 SQIVND, per germline (reference sequence). The CDR3 nucleotides read TGTGCCAGTAGTATGGTTAACCCAGCCAAAAACATTCAGTACTTC. Protein: CASSMVNPAKNIQYF.

At least ten counts were recorded for this clonotype. V gene TRBV5-1 combines with J gene TRBJ2-3; 8 bases map to TRBD2. The CDR3 runs to 15 residues. Trimming took 3 bases from V and 4 from J; bases not matched to a gene: 7. Germline V gene data show CDR1 as SGHRS and CDR2 as YFSETQ. The CDR3 DNA reads TGCGCCAGCAGCTCAGGTAGCGGGGACGCAGATACGCAGTATTTT. It encodes CASSSGSGDADTQYF. Looking up the rest from reference TRBV5-1 and TRBJ2-3 gives the full variable domain: KAGVTQTPRYLIKTRGQQVTLSCSPISGHRSVSWYQQTPGQGLQFLFEYFSETQRNKGNFPGRFSGRQFSNSRSEMNVSTLELGDSALYLCASSSGSGDADTQYFGPGTRLTVL.

This clonotype has a handful of counts. Germline and junction disagree at one end, which may indicate a read error. CDR3 loop: CAGSETGVDTGELFF. The CDR3 DNA follows: TGTGCCGGCAGTGAAACAGGGGTGGACACCGGGGAGCTGTTTTTT. The chain carries TRBV2 and TRBJ2-2, with 7 positions matching TRBD1. The CDR3 covers 15 residues. Germline CDR1 is SNHLY and CDR2 is FYNNEI.

Sample share makes this clonotype medium-sized. The chain couples TRBV20-1 to TRBJ2-7; 11 nucleotides align to TRBD2. The V gene end was trimmed by 6 bases and the J gene end by 0 bases; junction bases not matched to a gene: 4. This CDR3 spans 14 amino acids. Germline V gives CDR1 DFQATT, CDR2 SNEGSKA (reference sequence). The CDR3 reads CSATSGSISYEQYF. Here the CDR3 DNA reads TGCAGTGCCACTAGCGGGAGTATCTCCTACGAGCAGTACTTC.

This clonotype has a single count. The chain has TRBV4-1 and TRBJ1-1; the D gene is possibly TRBD1 (5 bases). The germline V gene encodes CDR1 MGHRA and CDR2 YSYEKL. There are 15 residues in the CDR3. Between the trimmed V and J ends, which lost 2 bases and 3 bases, there was a span of 13 bases. The CDR3 here is CASSQRLARDTEAFF. In DNA form, the CDR3 reads TGCGCCAGCAGCCAAAGGCTCGCCAGGGACACTGAAGCTTTCTTT.

The V gene is TRBV2, the J gene TRBJ1-2; no clear D gene. Germline V gene lookup returns CDR1 SNHLY and CDR2 FYNNEI. V gave up 7 bases and J gave up 0 bases, with 9 bases separating them. The CDR3 is made up of 13 amino acids. The CDR3 loop reads CASKDFSNYGYTF. The DNA of the CDR3 is TGTGCCAGCAAGGATTTCTCTAACTATGGCTACACCTTC. Together with reference TRBV2 and TRBJ1-2, the CDR3 gives the full variable domain: EPEVTQTPSHQVTQMGQEVILRCVPISNHLYFYWYRQILGQKVEFLVSFYNNEISEKSEIFDDQFSVERPDGSNFTLKIRSTKLEDSAMYFCASKDFSNYGYTFGSGTRLTVV.

This clonotype has at least ten counts. The CDR3 bases are TGCGCCAGTAACCCGGGACTCGAGGTGGTTACGCAGTATTTT. It specifies CASNPGLEVVTQYF. The gene calls are TRBV5-1 and TRBJ2-3, with a tentative D call TRBD2 (6 bases). This CDR3 contains 14 residues. Trimming shortened V by 8 bases and J by 8 bases, and 21 bases separated the two germline ends. CDR1 SGHRS and CDR2 YFSETQ come from the germline V gene.

This clonotype was detected only a few times. The V call is TRBV19, the J call TRBJ2-3; 10 bases are shared with TRBD2. The CDR3 runs 13 residues. With V trimmed by 7 bases and J by 3 bases, 1 base remained unmatched. Germline lookup yields CDR1 LNHDA and CDR2 SQIVND (reference sequence). For the CDR3, the DNA is TGTGCCAGTACTAGCGGGAGTACAGATACGCAGTATTTT. The encoded protein is CASTSGSTDTQYF. Together with reference TRBV19 and TRBJ2-3, the CDR3 gives the full variable domain: DGGITQSPKYLFRKEGQNVTLSCEQNLNHDAMYWYRQDPGQGLRLIYYSQIVNDFQKGDIAEGYSVSREKKESFPLTVTSAQKNPTAFYLCASTSGSTDTQYFGPGTRLTVL.

This clonotype was seen ten or more times. The chain links TRBV28 to TRBJ2-1; 9 positions agree with TRBD1. Germline CDR1 MDHEN, CDR2 SYDVKM. V shed 9 bases and J 7 bases; nucleotides not matched to a gene: 13. The length of the CDR3 is 15 residues. The CDR3 reads CASKTGQGRRNEQFF. DNA for the CDR3: TGTGCCAGTAAAACCGGACAGGGGAGGAGGAATGAGCAGTTCTTC. Supplemented by reference TRBV28 and TRBJ2-1, the full variable domain reads DVKVTQSSRYLVKRTGEKVFLECVQDMDHENMFWYRQDPGLGLRLIYFSYDVKMKEKGDIPEGYSVSREKKERFSLILESASTNQTSMYLCASKTGQGRRNEQFFGPGTRLTVL.

Note on this clonotype: A single base separates this from a much larger clone, so it may be a read error. As DNA, the CDR3 is TGTACCAGCAGTGAACAGGGGGGTTACGGTAAAGAGACCCAGTACTTC. Its protein product is CTSSEQGGYGKETQYF. The chain recombines TRBV6-2 or TRBV6-3 with TRBJ2-5, with TRBD1 matching 8 bases. Germline V gene lookup returns CDR1 MNHEY and CDR2 SVGEGT. The CDR3 length is 16 residues.

This clonotype was detected only a few times. The chain joins TRBV28 to TRBJ1-5; 9 bases match TRBD1. CDR3 size: 16 residues. The ends lost 8 bases at V and 4 bases at J; junction bases unmatched: 12. Germline CDR1 and CDR2: MDHEN and SYDVKM. The CDR3, as DNA: TGTGCCAGCCATGGGACAGGGTCTCTCATTAATCAGCCCCAGCATTTT. Its protein product is CASHGTGSLINQPQHF.